The rows below give T cell receptor beta chains drawn from one sample of a study of identical twins. TCRdb reprocessed the 5' RACE reads via MiXCR and lists one record per CDR3 protein. This sample has around 530,000 distinct CDR3 sequences, with approximately 16% found just once. A further study also used this sample, focusing on yellow fever vaccine responses in identical twins.

Input material: CD4+ T cells sorted from blood. These receptor sequences come from a woman under 30 in good health. Each CDR3 is given with its conserved first and last residue. Fields, in order: J gene, clone size, V gene, D gene, CDR3 protein, CDR3 DNA. The D gene is left open where the match is weak. Clone size is given for some rows only: seen once, a few or many times, or a class if the clone is expanded.

J: TRBJ1-6
size: NA
V: TRBV6-5
D: NA
CDR3: CASSYSKGRDSPLHF
DNA: TGTGCCAGCAGTTACTCGAAGGGCCGTGATTCACCCCTCCACTTT

J: TRBJ1-6
size: NA
V: TRBV10-3
D: TRBD1
CDR3: CAISEAGTGAGSPLHF
DNA: TGTGCCATCAGTGAGGCCGGGACAGGGGCAGGTTCACCCCTCCACTTT

J: TRBJ2-3
size: NA
V: TRBV12-3/TRBV12-4
D: NA
CDR3: CASRTTVTDTQYF
DNA: TGTGCCAGCAGGACGACCGTCACAGATACGCAGTATTTT

J: TRBJ1-6
size: many
V: TRBV5-1
D: NA
CDR3: CASSLSRDSYNSPLHF
DNA: TGCGCCAGCAGCTTGTCCCGGGACTCCTATAATTCACCCCTCCACTTT

J: TRBJ2-2
size: NA
V: TRBV7-9
D: NA
CDR3: CASTPQGGTGELFF
DNA: TGTGCCAGCACCCCCCAGGGTGGCACCGGGGAGCTGTTTTTT

J: TRBJ2-5
size: few
V: TRBV10-3
D: TRBD1
CDR3: CAIGTGPGTQYF
DNA: TGTGCCATCGGGACAGGGCCAGGGACCCAGTACTTC

J: TRBJ2-1
size: NA
V: TRBV6-5
D: NA
CDR3: CASSHKGGEQFF
DNA: TGTGCCAGCAGCCACAAGGGGGGTGAGCAGTTCTTC

J: TRBJ2-7
size: few
V: TRBV12-3/TRBV12-4
D: NA
CDR3: CASSFSGRYEQYF
DNA: TGTGCCAGCAGTTTTTCAGGGAGGTACGAGCAGTACTTC

J: TRBJ2-7
size: NA
V: TRBV12-3/TRBV12-4
D: NA
CDR3: CASSDSYVEQYF
DNA: TGTGCCAGCTCGGACAGTTACGTGGAGCAGTACTTC

J: TRBJ2-2
size: few
V: TRBV25-1
D: NA
CDR3: CASSDIVGFGGLFF
DNA: TGTGCCAGCAGTGACATTGTGGGGTTTGGTGGGCTGTTTTTT

J: TRBJ2-5
size: NA
V: TRBV20-1
D: TRBD2
CDR3: CSATGGPGDETQYF
DNA: TGCAGTGCTACGGGGGGGCCAGGGGATGAGACCCAGTACTTC

J: TRBJ2-2
size: few
V: TRBV9
D: TRBD2
CDR3: CASSPGTSASGELFF
DNA: TGTGCCAGCAGTCCCGGGACTAGCGCCTCCGGGGAGCTGTTTTTT

J: TRBJ2-2
size: NA
V: TRBV11-2
D: TRBD1
CDR3: CASSWTGGGELFF
DNA: TGTGCCAGCAGCTGGACAGGTGGCGGGGAGCTGTTTTTT

J: TRBJ1-2
size: few
V: TRBV27
D: NA
CDR3: CASSSGRTAIYGYTF
DNA: TGTGCCAGCAGTTCGGGCCGGACAGCAATCTATGGCTACACCTTC

J: TRBJ2-1
size: NA
V: TRBV7-7
D: TRBD1
CDR3: CASSSPDRGRWPSSYNEQFF
DNA: TGTGCCAGCAGCTCTCCCGACAGGGGGCGATGGCCTAGCTCCTACAATGAGCAGTTCTTC

J: TRBJ2-5
size: few
V: TRBV12-3/TRBV12-4
D: NA
CDR3: CASSLPGSQETQYF
DNA: TGTGCCAGCAGTTTACCAGGGAGCCAAGAGACCCAGTACTTC

J: TRBJ1-2
size: few
V: TRBV12-3/TRBV12-4
D: NA
CDR3: CASSLVSGSSYGYTF
DNA: TGTGCCAGCAGTTTAGTATCAGGGTCCAGCTATGGCTACACCTTC